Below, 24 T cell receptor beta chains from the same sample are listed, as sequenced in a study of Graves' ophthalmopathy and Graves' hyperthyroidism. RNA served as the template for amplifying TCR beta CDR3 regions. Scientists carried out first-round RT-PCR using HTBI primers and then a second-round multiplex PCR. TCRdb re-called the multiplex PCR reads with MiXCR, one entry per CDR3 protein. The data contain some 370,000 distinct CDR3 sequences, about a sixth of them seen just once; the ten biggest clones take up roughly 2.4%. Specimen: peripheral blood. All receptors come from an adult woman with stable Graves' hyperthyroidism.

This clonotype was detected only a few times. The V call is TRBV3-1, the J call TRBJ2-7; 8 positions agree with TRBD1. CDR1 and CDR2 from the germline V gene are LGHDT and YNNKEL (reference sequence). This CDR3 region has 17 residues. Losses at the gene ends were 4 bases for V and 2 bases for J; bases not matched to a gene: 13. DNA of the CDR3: TGTGCCAGCAGCCTCAGGCCACCCGGGACAGGCCCCTACGAGCAGTACTTC. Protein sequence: CASSLRPPGTGPYEQYF.

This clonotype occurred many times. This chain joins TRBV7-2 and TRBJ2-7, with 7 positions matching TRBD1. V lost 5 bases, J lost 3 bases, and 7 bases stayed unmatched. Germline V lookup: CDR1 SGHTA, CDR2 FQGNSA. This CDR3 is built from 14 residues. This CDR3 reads CASSPRTGRYEQYF. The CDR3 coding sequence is TGTGCCAGCAGCCCCCGGACAGGACGCTACGAGCAGTACTTC. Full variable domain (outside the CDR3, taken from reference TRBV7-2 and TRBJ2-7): GAGVSQSPSNKVTEKGKDVELRCDPISGHTALYWYRQSLGQGLEFLIYFQGNSAPDKSGLPSDRFSAERTGGSVSTLTIQRTQQEDSAVYLCASSPRTGRYEQYFGPGTRLTVT.

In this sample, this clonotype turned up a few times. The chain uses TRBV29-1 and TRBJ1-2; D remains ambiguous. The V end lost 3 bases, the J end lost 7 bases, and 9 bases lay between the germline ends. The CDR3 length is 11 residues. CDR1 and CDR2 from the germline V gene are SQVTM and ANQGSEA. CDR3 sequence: CSVDRNCGYTF. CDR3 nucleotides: TGCAGCGTTGACAGGAATTGTGGCTACACCTTC.

The CDR3 DNA follows: TGTGCCAGCAGTTCTCGATTGGGGTATGGAGCTTTCTTT. Amino acids: CASSSRLGYGAFF. The V gene is TRBV12-3 or TRBV12-4, the J gene TRBJ1-1; no clear D gene. The CDR3 is 13 residues long. Between the trimmed V and J ends, which lost 4 bases and 10 bases, there was a span of 16 bases.

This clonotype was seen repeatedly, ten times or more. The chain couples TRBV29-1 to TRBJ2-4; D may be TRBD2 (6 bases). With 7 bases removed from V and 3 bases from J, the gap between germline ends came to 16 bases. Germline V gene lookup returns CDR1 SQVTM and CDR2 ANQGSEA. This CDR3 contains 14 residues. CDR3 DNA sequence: TGCAGCGCTAGCGAACCGGGACTCAAAAACATTCAGTACTTC. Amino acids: CSASEPGLKNIQYF.

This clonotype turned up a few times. The DNA for the CDR3 is TGTGCCAGCAGTTACCCCCGTGGGGGAAAGGATCCAGATACGCAGTATTTT. Translated, it gives CASSYPRGGKDPDTQYF. The chain uses TRBV6-2 or TRBV6-3 and TRBJ2-3, with D perhaps being TRBD1 or TRBD2 (5 bases each). Trimming took 2 bases from V and 4 from J, leaving 19 bases between them. CDR3 length equals 17 residues. Germline V gene lookup returns CDR1 MNHEY and CDR2 SVGEGT.

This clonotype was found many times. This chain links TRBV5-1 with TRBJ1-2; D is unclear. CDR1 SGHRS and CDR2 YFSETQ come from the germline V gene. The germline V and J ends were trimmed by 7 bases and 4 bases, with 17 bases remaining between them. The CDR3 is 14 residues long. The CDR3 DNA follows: TGCGCCAGCTCTCCTCGAAAGGATGGCTATGGCTACACCTTC. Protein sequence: CASSPRKDGYGYTF.

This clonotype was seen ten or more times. CDR3 sequence: CSAKNARDLGELFF. The CDR3 DNA reads TGCAGTGCCAAGAACGCCCGGGACCTCGGGGAGCTGTTTTTT. The chain has TRBV20-1 and TRBJ2-2, with D perhaps matching TRBD1 or TRBD2 (5 bases each). The CDR3 is 14 residues long. Trimming took 6 bases from V and 7 from J, leaving 18 bases between them. Germline V lookup: CDR1 DFQATT, CDR2 SNEGSKA (reference sequence).

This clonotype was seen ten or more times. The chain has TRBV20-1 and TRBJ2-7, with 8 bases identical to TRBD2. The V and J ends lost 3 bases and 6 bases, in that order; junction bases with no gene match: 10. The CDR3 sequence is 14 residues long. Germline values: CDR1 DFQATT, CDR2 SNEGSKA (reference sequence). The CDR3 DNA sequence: TGCAGTGCTAGTGAGGGGACTAGTGGTGGCGAGCAGTACTTC. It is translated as CSASEGTSGGEQYF.

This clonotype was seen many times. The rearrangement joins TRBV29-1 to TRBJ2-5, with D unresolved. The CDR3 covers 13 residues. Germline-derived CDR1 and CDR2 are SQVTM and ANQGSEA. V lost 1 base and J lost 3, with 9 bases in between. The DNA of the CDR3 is TGCAGCGTTGAAGCCCTACCGAAAGAGACCCAGTACTTC. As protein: CSVEALPKETQYF.

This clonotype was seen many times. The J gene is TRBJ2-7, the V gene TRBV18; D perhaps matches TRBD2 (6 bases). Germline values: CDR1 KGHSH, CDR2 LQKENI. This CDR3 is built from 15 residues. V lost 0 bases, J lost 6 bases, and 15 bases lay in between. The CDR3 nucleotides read TGTGCCAGCTCACCACCCCTAGCCGGAGGGGTCGAGCAGTACTTC. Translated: CASSPPLAGGVEQYF. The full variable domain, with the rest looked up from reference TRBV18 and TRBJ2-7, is NAGVMQNPRHLVRRRGQEARLRCSPMKGHSHVYWYRQLPEEGLKFMVYLQKENIIDESGMPKERFSAEFPKEGPSILRIQQVVRGDSAAYFCASSPPLAGGVEQYFGPGTRLTVT.

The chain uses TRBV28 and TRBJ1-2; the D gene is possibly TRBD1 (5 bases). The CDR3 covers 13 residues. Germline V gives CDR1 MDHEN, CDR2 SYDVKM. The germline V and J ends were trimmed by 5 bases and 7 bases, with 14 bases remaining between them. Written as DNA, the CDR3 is TGTGCCAGCAGTGAAGTTACAGGCTCTGGCTACACCTTC. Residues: CASSEVTGSGYTF.

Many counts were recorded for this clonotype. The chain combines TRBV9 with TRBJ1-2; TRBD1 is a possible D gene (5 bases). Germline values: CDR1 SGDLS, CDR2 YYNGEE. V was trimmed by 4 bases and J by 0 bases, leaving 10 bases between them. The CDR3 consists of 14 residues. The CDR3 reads CASSKGSSNYGYTF. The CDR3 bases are TGTGCCAGCAGCAAGGGGAGCTCTAACTATGGCTACACCTTC.

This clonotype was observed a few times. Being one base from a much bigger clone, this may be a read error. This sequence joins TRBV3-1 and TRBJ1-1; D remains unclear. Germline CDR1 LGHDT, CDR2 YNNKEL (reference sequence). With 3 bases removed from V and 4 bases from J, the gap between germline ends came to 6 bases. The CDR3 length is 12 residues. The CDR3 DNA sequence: TGTGCCAGCAGCCACAGGTCCACTGAAGCTTTCTTT. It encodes CASSHRSTEAFF.

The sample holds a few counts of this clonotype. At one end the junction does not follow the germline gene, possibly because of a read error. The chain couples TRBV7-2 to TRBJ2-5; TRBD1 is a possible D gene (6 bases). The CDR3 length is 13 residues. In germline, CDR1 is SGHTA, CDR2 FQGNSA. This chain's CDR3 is CASSLEGGEAQYF. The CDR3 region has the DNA TGTGCCAGCAGCTTAGAAGGGGGAGAGGCCCAGTACTTC.

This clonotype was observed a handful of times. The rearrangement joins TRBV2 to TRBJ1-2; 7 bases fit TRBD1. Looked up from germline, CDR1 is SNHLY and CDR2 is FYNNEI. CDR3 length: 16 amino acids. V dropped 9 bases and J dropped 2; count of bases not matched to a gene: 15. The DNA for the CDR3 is TGTGCCAGTTATCCAGGGGGAAATCCGCTAAACTATGGCTACACCTTC. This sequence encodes CASYPGGNPLNYGYTF.

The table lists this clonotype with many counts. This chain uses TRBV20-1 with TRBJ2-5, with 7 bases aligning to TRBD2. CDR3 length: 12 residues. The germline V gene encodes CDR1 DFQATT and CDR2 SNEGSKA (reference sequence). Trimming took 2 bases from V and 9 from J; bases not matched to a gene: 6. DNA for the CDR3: TGCAGTGCTAGACGGACTAGTGAGGCCCAGTACTTC. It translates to CSARRTSEAQYF.

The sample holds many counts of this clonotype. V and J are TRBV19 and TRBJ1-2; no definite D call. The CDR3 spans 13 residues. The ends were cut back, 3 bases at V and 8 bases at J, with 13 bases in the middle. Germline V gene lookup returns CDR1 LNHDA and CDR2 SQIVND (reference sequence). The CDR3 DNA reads TGTGCCAGTAGTATCTCGTTCTCGGAGGGCTACACCTTC. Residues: CASSISFSEGYTF.

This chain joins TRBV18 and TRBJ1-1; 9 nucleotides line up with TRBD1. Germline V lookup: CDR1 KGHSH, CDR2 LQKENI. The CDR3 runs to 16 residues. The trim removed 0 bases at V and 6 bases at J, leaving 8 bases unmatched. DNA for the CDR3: TGTGCCAGCTCACCACCACCGACAGGGGGGTTCGCTGAAGCTTTCTTT. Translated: CASSPPPTGGFAEAFF.

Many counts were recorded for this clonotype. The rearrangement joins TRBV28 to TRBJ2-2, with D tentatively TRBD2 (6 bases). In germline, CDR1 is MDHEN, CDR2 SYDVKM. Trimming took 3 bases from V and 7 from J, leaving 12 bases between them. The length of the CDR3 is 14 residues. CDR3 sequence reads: CASSLEGLSGELFF. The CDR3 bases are TGTGCCAGCAGTTTGGAGGGGTTAAGCGGGGAGCTGTTTTTT.

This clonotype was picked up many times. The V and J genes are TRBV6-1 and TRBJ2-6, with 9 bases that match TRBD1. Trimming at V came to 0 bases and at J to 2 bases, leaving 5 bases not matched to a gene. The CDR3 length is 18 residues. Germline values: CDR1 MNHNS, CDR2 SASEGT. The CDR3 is CASSEAWGQGAGANVLTF. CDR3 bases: TGTGCCAGCAGTGAAGCATGGGGACAGGGTGCTGGGGCCAACGTCCTGACTTTC.

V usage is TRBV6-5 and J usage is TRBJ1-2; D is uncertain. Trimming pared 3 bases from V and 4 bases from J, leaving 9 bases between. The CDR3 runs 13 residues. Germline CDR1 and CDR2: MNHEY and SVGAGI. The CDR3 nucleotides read TGTGCCAGCAGTTATGGGTGGGGCTATGGCTACACCTTC. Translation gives CASSYGWGYGYTF.

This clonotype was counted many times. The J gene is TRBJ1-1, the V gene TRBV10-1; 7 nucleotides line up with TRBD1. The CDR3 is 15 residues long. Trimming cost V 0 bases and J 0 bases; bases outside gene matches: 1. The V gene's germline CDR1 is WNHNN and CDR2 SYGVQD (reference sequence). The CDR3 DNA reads TGCGCCAGCAGTGAGTCGACAGGGCTGAACACTGAAGCTTTCTTT. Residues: CASSESTGLNTEAFF.

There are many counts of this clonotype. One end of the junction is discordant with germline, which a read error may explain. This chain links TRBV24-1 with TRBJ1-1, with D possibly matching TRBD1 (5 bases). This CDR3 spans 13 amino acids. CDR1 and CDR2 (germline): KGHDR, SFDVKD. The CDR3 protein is CATRGTVNAEAFF. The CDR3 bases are TGTGCCACCCGCGGGACGGTGAACGCTGAAGCTTTCTTT.